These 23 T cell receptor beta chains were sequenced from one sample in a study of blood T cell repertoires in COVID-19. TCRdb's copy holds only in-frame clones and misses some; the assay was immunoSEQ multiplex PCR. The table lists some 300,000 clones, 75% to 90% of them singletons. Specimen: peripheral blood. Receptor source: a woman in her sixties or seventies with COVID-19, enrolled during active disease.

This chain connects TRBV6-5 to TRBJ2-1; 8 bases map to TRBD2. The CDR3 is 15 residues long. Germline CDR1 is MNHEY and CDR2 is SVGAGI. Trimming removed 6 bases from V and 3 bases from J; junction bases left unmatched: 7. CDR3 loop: CASSYSGAVYNEQFF. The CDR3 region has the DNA TGTGCCAGCAGCTATAGCGGGGCCGTCTACAATGAGCAGTTCTTC.

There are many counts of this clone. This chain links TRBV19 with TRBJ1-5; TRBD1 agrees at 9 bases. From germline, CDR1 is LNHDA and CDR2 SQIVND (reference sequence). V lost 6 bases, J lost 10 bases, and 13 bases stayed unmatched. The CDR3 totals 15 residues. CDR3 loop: CASRHRQGVMTPQHF. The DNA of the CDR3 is TGTGCCAGTAGACATAGACAGGGGGTTATGACCCCCCAGCATTTT.

The CDR3 loop reads CAWVAVTDTQYF. The CDR3 coding sequence is TGTGCCTGGGTAGCGGTCACAGATACGCAGTATTTT. This chain connects TRBV30 to TRBJ2-3, with D tentatively TRBD2 (6 bases). Trimming cost V 5 bases and J 2 bases, with 8 bases left between them. The CDR3 consists of 12 residues. Germline CDR1 GTSNPN, CDR2 SVGIG (reference sequence). The full variable domain, with the rest looked up from reference TRBV30 and TRBJ2-3, is SQTIHQWPATLVQPVGSPLSLECTVEGTSNPNLYWYRQAAGRGLQLLFYSVGIGQISSEVPQNLSASRPQDRQFILSSKKLLLSDSGFYLCAWVAVTDTQYFGPGTRLTVL.

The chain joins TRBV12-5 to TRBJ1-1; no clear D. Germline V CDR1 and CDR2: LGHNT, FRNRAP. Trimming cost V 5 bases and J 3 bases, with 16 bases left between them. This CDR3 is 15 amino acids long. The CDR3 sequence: CASGILAGRHTEAFF. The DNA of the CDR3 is TGTGCTAGTGGTATCCTCGCGGGGAGGCACACTGAAGCTTTCTTT.

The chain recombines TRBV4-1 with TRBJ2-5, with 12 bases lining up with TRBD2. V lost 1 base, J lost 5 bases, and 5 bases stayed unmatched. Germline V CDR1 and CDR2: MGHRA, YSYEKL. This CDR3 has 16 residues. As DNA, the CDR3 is TGCGCCAGCAGCCAAGTGCTAGCGGGGGGGCAGGAGACCCAGTACTTC. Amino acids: CASSQVLAGGQETQYF.

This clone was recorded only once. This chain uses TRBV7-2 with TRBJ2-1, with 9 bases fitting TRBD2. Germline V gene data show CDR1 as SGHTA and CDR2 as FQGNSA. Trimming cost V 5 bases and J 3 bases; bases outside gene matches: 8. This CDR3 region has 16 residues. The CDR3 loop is CASSLRSGGFYNEQFF. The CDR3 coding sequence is TGTGCCAGCAGCCTGCGGAGCGGGGGGTTCTACAATGAGCAGTTCTTC. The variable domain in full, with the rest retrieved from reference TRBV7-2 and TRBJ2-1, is GAGVSQSPSNKVTEKGKDVELRCDPISGHTALYWYRQSLGQGLEFLIYFQGNSAPDKSGLPSDRFSAERTGGSVSTLTIQRTQQEDSAVYLCASSLRSGGFYNEQFFGPGTRLTVL.

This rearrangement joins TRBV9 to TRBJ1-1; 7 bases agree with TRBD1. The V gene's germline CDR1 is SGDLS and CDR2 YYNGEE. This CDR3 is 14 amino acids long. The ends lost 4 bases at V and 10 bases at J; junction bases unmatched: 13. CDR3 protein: CASSTWTGLGGAFF. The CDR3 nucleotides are TGTGCCAGCAGCACCTGGACAGGCCTAGGGGGAGCTTTCTTT.

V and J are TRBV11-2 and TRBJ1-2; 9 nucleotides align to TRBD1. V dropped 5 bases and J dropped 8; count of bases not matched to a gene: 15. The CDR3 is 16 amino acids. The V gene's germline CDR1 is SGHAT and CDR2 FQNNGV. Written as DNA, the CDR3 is TGTGCCAGCAGCCTCGCGCCGGCACAGGGGGCAAGAGGCTACACCTTC. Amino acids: CASSLAPAQGARGYTF.

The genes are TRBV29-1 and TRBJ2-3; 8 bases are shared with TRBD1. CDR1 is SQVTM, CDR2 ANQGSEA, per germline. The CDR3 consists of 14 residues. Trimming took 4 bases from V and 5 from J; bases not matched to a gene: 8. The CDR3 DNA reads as TGCAGCGTTGCGGGTCCAGGGGGCAAAGATACGCAGTATTTT. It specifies CSVAGPGGKDTQYF.

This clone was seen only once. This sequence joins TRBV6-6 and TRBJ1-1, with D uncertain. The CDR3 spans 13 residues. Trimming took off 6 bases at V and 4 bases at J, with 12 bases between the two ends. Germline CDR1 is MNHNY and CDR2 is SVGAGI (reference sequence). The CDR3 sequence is CASSQTRGTEAFF. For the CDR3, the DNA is TGTGCCAGCAGCCAAACGCGGGGCACTGAAGCTTTCTTT.

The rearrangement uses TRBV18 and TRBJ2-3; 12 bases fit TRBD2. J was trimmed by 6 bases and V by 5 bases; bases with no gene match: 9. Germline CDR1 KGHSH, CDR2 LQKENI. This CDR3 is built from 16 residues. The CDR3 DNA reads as TGTGCCAGCTCAACTACTAGCGGGGGGCCTCAGGATACGCAGTATTTT. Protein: CASSTTSGGPQDTQYF.

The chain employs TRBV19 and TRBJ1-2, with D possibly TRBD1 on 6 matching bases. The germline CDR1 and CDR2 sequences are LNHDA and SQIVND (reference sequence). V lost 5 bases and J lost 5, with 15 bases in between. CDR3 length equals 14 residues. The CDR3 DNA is TGTGCCAGTAGTCAATCGGGACAATTATATGGCTACACCTTC. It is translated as CASSQSGQLYGYTF. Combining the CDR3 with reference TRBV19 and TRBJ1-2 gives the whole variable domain DGGITQSPKYLFRKEGQNVTLSCEQNLNHDAMYWYRQDPGQGLRLIYYSQIVNDFQKGDIAEGYSVSREKKESFPLTVTSAQKNPTAFYLCASSQSGQLYGYTFGSGTRLTVV.

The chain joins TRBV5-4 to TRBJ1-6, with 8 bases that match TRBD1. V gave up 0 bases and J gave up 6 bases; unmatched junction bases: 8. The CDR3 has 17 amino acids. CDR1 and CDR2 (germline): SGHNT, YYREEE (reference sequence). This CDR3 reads CASSLASQGGINSPLHF. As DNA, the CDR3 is TGTGCCAGCAGCTTGGCCTCACAGGGGGGAATTAATTCACCCCTCCACTTT.

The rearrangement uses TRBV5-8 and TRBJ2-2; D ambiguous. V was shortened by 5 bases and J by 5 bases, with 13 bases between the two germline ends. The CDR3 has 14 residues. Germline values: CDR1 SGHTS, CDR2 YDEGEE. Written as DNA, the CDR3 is TGTGCCAGCAGTCCAGCGTTCCTAACCGGGGAGCTGTTTTTT. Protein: CASSPAFLTGELFF. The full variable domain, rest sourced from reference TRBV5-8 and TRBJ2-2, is EAGVTQSPTHLIKTRGQQATLRCSPISGHTSVYWYQQALGLGLQFLLWYDEGEERNRGNFPPRFSGRQFPNYSSELNVNALELEDSALYLCASSPAFLTGELFFGEGSRLTVL.

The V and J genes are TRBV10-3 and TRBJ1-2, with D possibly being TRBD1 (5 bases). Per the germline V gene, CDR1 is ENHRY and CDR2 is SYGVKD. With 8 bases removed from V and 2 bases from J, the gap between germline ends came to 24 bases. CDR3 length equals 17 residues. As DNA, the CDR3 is TGTGCCATCCCCAGTCGGGGGGTTAGGGGAAAAAACTATGGCTACACCTTC. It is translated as CAIPSRGVRGKNYGYTF.

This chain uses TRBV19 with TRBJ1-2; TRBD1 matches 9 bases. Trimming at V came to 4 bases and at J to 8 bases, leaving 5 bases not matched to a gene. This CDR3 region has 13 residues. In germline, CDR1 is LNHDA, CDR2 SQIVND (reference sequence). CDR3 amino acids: CASSRGTGTGYTF. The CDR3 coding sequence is TGTGCCAGTAGTAGGGGGACAGGGACGGGCTACACCTTC.

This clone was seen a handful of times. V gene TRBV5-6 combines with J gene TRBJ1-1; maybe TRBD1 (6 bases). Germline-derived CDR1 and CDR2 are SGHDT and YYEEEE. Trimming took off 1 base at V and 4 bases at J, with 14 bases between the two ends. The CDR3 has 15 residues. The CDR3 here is CASSLFQGGGTEAFF. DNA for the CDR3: TGTGCCAGCAGCTTGTTTCAGGGAGGGGGCACTGAAGCTTTCTTT. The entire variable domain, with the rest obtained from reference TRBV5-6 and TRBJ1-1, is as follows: DAGVTQSPTHLIKTRGQQVTLRCSPKSGHDTVSWYQQALGQGPQFIFQYYEEEERQRGNFPDRFSGHQFPNYSSELNVNALLLGDSALYLCASSLFQGGGTEAFFGQGTRLTVV.

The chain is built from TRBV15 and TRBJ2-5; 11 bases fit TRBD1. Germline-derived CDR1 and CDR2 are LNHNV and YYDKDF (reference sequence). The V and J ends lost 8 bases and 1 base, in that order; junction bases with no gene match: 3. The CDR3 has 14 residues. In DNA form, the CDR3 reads TGTGCCACCGGGGACAGGGGGGTCCAAGAGACCCAGTACTTC. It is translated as CATGDRGVQETQYF.

CDR3 bases: TGTGCCAGCAGTGTCCTAAGAATCGGCGGGGGGGCGGAGACCCAGTACTTC. Its protein product is CASSVLRIGGGAETQYF. The gene calls are TRBV6-1 and TRBJ2-5; 9 positions agree with TRBD2. The germline V gene encodes CDR1 MNHNS and CDR2 SASEGT. The CDR3 spans 17 residues. Trimming removed 4 bases from V and 5 bases from J; junction bases left unmatched: 14.

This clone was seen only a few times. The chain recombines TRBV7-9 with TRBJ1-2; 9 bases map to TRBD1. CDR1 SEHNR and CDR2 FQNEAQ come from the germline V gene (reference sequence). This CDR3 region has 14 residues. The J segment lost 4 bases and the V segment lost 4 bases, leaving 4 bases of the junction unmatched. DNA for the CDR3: TGTGCCAGCAGCTACCGGGACAGGGTCTATGGCTACACCTTC. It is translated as CASSYRDRVYGYTF. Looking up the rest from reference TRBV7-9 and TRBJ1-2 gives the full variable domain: DTGVSQNPRHKITKRGQNVTFRCDPISEHNRLYWYRQTLGQGPEFLTYFQNEAQLEKSRLLSDRFSAERPKGSFSTLEIQRTEQGDSAMYLCASSYRDRVYGYTFGSGTRLTVV.

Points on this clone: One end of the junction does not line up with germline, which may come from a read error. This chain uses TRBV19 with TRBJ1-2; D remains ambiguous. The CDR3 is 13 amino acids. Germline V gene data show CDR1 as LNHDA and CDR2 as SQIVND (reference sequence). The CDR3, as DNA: TGTGCCAGTAGTGTAGAATTAAACTATGGCTACACCTTC. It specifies CASSVELNYGYTF. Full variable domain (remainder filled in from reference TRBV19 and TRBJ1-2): DGGITQSPKYLFRKEGQNVTLSCEQNLNHDAMYWYRQDPGQGLRLIYYSQIVNDFQKGDIAEGYSVSREKKESFPLTVTSAQKNPTAFYLCASSVELNYGYTFGSGTRLTVV.

The DNA for the CDR3 is TGTGCCAGCGCCAAGGACAGAAGCACTGAAGCTTTCTTT. Protein sequence: CASAKDRSTEAFF. The rearrangement uses TRBV2 and TRBJ1-1; D is possibly TRBD1 (6 bases). The V end lost 8 bases, the J end lost 4 bases, and 14 bases lay between the germline ends. The germline CDR1 and CDR2 sequences are SNHLY and FYNNEI. The CDR3 spans 13 residues.

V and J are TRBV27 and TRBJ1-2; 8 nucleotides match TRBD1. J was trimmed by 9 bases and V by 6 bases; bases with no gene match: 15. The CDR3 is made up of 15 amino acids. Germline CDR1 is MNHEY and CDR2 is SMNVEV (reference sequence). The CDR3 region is CASRPITGGVLRYTF. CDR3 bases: TGTGCCAGCAGACCTATTACAGGGGGGGTCCTTCGCTACACCTTC.